The 17 T cell receptor beta chains below were found in one sample sequenced in a study of blood T cells in healthy people across ages. Then a second PCR, running roughly 7 to 11 cycles, was carried out with a sample-barcoded 5' primer and a J-beta primer mix. TCRdb used MiXCR to reprocess the 5' RACE reads, holding one entry per CDR3 protein. Of approximately 800,000 distinct CDR3 sequences listed, approximately 65% are singletons. What was sequenced was blood. The receptors were sampled from a young man in good health.

V is TRBV4-3 and J is TRBJ1-2; D unclear. The CDR3 spans 15 residues. Germline values: CDR1 LGHNA, CDR2 YSLEER. V lost 0 bases, J lost 0 bases, and 8 bases lay in between. Written as DNA, the CDR3 is TGCGCCAGCAGCCAAGATACCGCCTCTAACTATGGCTACACCTTC. Amino acid sequence: CASSQDTASNYGYTF.

The chain recombines TRBV7-9 with TRBJ2-5; D might be TRBD1 (5 bases). The CDR3 totals 14 residues. The ends were cut back, 3 bases at V and 1 base at J, with 9 bases in the middle. Germline CDR1 and CDR2: SEHNR and FQNEAQ (reference sequence). CDR3 in amino acids: CASSFLDTQETQYF. The DNA of the CDR3 is TGTGCCAGCAGCTTCTTGGACACCCAAGAGACCCAGTACTTC.

This clonotype was picked up many times. This rearrangement joins TRBV10-3 to TRBJ2-7, with 9 bases fitting TRBD1. Trimming cost V 6 bases and J 2 bases; bases outside gene matches: 8. Germline V CDR1 and CDR2: ENHRY, SYGVKD. The length of the CDR3 is 15 residues. CDR3 sequence (DNA): TGTGCCATCAGGCAGGACAGGGGAATCCCCTACGAGCAGTACTTC. It specifies CAIRQDRGIPYEQYF.

This clonotype was picked up a small number of times. The CDR3 coding sequence is TGTGCCAGCAGCCAAGATGGAGGAGGATTTAATGAGCAGTTCTTC. Residues: CASSQDGGGFNEQFF. The chain is built from TRBV4-2 and TRBJ2-1, with a tentative D call TRBD2 (5 bases). CDR1 LGHNA and CDR2 YNFKEQ come from the germline V gene. The CDR3 loop spans 15 amino acids. The V end was cut by 0 bases, the J end by 7 bases, with 13 bases between.

V usage is TRBV7-2 and J usage is TRBJ2-4, with D perhaps TRBD1 (6 bases). The closer fit of TRBJ2-7 to the DNA end suggests the J call may be wrong. The germline V gene has CDR1 SGHTA and CDR2 FQGNSA. The length of the CDR3 is 14 residues. For the CDR3, the DNA is TGTGCCAGCAGCTTCCCCTCAGGGGTTAACGAGCAGTACTTC. This sequence encodes CASSFPSGVNEQYF.

This chain uses TRBV4-3 with TRBJ1-4; D call uncertain. CDR3 length equals 15 residues. V lost 1 base and J 8 bases, leaving 14 bases between the germline ends. The germline gives CDR1 LGHNA, CDR2 YSLEER. This CDR3 is CASSQVAGSGEKLFF. CDR3 bases: TGCGCCAGCAGCCAAGTGGCGGGATCGGGAGAAAAACTGTTTTTT.

This rearrangement joins TRBV7-6 to TRBJ1-4, with D possibly matching TRBD1 (6 bases). The germline gives CDR1 SGHVS, CDR2 FNYEAQ. V lost 5 bases to trimming and J lost 8 bases, with 15 bases between them. CDR3 length: 14 amino acids. In DNA, the CDR3 is TGTGCCAGCAGCCGAGGACAGTCAAGGGAAAAACTGTTTTTT. Translated: CASSRGQSREKLFF.

This clonotype was seen only a few times. V and J are TRBV24-1 and TRBJ2-7, with 11 bases matching TRBD1. The length of the CDR3 is 16 residues. Trimming took 2 bases from V and 3 from J; bases not matched to a gene: 5. Germline assignment: CDR1 KGHDR and CDR2 SFDVKD. CDR3 DNA sequence: TGTGCCACCAGTGATTACTCCGGGACAGGGGGCTACGAGCAGTACTTC. It codes for CATSDYSGTGGYEQYF.

The table lists this clonotype with a count of one. This sequence joins TRBV20-1 and TRBJ2-4, with TRBD2 as a possible D gene (6 bases). The end of the DNA is better explained by TRBJ2-5, so the J call may be wrong. This CDR3 comprises 14 residues. The germline gives CDR1 DFQATT, CDR2 SNEGSKA (reference sequence). CDR3: CSAPSTGREETQYF. The CDR3 coding sequence is TGCAGTGCCCCAAGCACAGGACGGGAGGAGACCCAGTACTTC.

This clonotype was picked up a small number of times. This chain uses TRBV6-2 or TRBV6-3 with TRBJ2-7, with 7 positions matching TRBD1. Trimming at V came to 5 bases and at J to 1 base, leaving 8 bases not matched to a gene. This CDR3 comprises 15 residues. Per germline, CDR1 MNHEY and CDR2 SVGEGT. The CDR3 loop is CASSGQVLTSYEQYF. In nucleotides, the CDR3 is TGTGCCAGCAGTGGACAGGTTCTAACATCCTACGAGCAGTACTTC.

The chain employs TRBV29-1 and TRBJ2-1; no firm D call. This CDR3 has 15 amino acids. Germline CDR1 is SQVTM and CDR2 is ANQGSEA. V gave up 5 bases and J gave up 0 bases, with 14 bases separating them. The CDR3: CSVRTRQSSYNEQFF. The CDR3 DNA follows: TGCAGCGTTAGGACCCGGCAGAGCTCCTACAATGAGCAGTTCTTC.

The chain links TRBV29-1 to TRBJ1-2, with unresolved D. Germline CDR1 and CDR2: SQVTM and ANQGSEA. V dropped 5 bases and J dropped 0 bases, with 19 bases sitting between them. The CDR3 contains 16 residues. CDR3 nucleotide sequence: TGCAGCGTTTCCCATGGTGGGAAAAGGCCTAACTATGGCTACACCTTC. Amino acids: CSVSHGGKRPNYGYTF.

V and J are TRBV20-1 and TRBJ1-2, with unresolved D. The CDR3 covers 11 residues. Trimming left V 3 bases short and J 5 bases short, with 7 bases between. Germline V gene lookup returns CDR1 DFQATT and CDR2 SNEGSKA (reference sequence). The CDR3 protein is CSARTAYGYTF. The DNA of the CDR3 is TGCAGTGCTAGGACTGCTTATGGCTACACCTTC.

The chain couples TRBV7-9 to TRBJ2-1, with TRBD1 matching over 9 bases. The V gene's germline CDR1 is SEHNR and CDR2 FQNEAQ (reference sequence). The V segment lost 6 bases and the J segment 0 bases; nucleotides outside the gene matches: 12. This CDR3 has 18 amino acids. CDR3 coding DNA: TGTGCCAGCAGTCAATCTTCCGGGACAGGGCTCTCCTACAATGAGCAGTTCTTC. This sequence encodes CASSQSSGTGLSYNEQFF.

A remark on this clonotype: A much larger clone is a single base away; this may be a read error. The chain has TRBV29-1 and TRBJ2-3, with unresolved D. V gave up 7 bases and J gave up 8 bases, with 13 bases separating them. The CDR3 is 11 residues long. From germline, CDR1 is SQVTM and CDR2 ANQGSEA. CDR3 nucleotide sequence: TGCAGCGGTCAGTCTTTTGGTACGCAGTATTTT. Its translation: CSGQSFGTQYF.

This clonotype was detected only a few times. The CDR3 nucleotides read TGTGCCAGCAGCGGACCCCACCCCCAGGGCGACACTGAAGCTTTCTTT. Protein: CASSGPHPQGDTEAFF. This chain links TRBV4-2 with TRBJ1-1, with a tentative D call TRBD1 (5 bases). This CDR3 spans 16 amino acids. CDR1 is LGHNA, CDR2 YNFKEQ, per germline. V lost 5 bases, J lost 3 bases, and 19 bases lay in between.

The V call is TRBV6-5, the J call TRBJ2-3, with unresolved D. Germline CDR1 MNHEY, CDR2 SVGAGI. The CDR3 is 12 amino acids. The V end was cut by 4 bases, the J end by 4 bases, with 6 bases between. CDR3 DNA sequence: TGTGCCAGCAGTTCCTTATCAGATACGCAGTATTTT. This gives the protein CASSSLSDTQYF.